This T cell receptor beta chain was identified in a study of OX40 agonist ivuxolimab in advanced cancers. Germline CDR1 is SEHNR and CDR2 is FQNEAQ (reference sequence). Between the trimmed V and J ends, which lost 2 bases and 6 bases, there was a span of 10 bases. This CDR3 is 13 amino acids long. Generated by immunoSEQ multiplex PCR, the TCRdb table keeps only in-frame clones and is missing some. The sample holds 20,000 to 25,000 clones, roughly 78% seen once. This chain links TRBV7-9 with TRBJ1-2; D gene uncertain. Sequenced material: CD4+ or CD8+ T cells sorted from blood, taken in a trial of the OX40 agonist ivuxolimab. The receptor comes from an adult with an advanced solid tumor such as melanoma, head and neck, liver or kidney cancer. The CDR3 sequence: CASSLSGGDGYTF. The CDR3 nucleotides read TGTGCCAGCAGCTTAAGTGGTGGGGATGGCTACACCTTC.